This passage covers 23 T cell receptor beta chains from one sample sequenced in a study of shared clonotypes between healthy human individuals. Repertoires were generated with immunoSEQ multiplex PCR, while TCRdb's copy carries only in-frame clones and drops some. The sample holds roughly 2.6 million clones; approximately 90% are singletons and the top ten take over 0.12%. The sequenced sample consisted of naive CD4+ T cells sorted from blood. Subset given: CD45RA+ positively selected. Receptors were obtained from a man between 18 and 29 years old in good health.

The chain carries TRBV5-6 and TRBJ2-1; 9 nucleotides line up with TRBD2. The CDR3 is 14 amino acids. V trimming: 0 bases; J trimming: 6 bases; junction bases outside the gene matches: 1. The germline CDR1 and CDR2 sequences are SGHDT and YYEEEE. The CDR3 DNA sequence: TGTGCCAGCAGCTTGGCTAGCGGGGCCAATGAGCAGTTCTTC. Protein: CASSLASGANEQFF.

CDR3 amino acids: CASSLADRSSYEQYF. CDR3 sequence (DNA): TGTGCCAGCAGCTTAGCCGACAGGAGTTCCTACGAGCAGTACTTC. The V call is TRBV7-8, the J call TRBJ2-7, with D perhaps matching TRBD1 (6 bases). CDR3 length equals 15 residues. CDR1 and CDR2 from the germline V gene are SGHVS and FQNEAQ. Deletions cut 0 bases from V and 1 base from J, with 10 bases between.

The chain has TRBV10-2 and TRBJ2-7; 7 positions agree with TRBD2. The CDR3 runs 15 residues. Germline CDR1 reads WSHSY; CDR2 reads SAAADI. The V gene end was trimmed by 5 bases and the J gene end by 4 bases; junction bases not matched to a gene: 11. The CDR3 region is CASSNSGLEWYEQYF. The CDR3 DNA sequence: TGCGCCAGCAGTAACTCAGGACTAGAGTGGTACGAGCAGTACTTC.

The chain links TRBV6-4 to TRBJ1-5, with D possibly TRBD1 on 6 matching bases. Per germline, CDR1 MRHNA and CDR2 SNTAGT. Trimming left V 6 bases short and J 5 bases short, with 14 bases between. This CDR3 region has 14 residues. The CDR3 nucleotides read TGTGCCAGCAGCGCACAGGGAGGCCATCAGCCCCAGCATTTT. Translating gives CASSAQGGHQPQHF.

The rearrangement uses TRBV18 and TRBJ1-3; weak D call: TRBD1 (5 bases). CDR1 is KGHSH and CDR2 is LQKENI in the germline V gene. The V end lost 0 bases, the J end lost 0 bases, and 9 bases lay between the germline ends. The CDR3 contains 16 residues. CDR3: CASSPPGRNSGNTIYF. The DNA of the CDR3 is TGTGCCAGCTCACCACCGGGACGCAACTCTGGAAACACCATATATTTT.

The CDR3 reads CASSSGQGLETQYF. DNA of the CDR3: TGTGCCAGCAGCTCGGGACAGGGCCTAGAGACCCAGTACTTC. The J gene is TRBJ2-5, the V gene TRBV11-3, with 9 nucleotides matching TRBD1. Germline trimming cut 4 bases from V and 4 bases from J; bases unmatched to any gene: 4. Germline values: CDR1 SGHNT, CDR2 YENEEA. The CDR3 is 14 residues long.

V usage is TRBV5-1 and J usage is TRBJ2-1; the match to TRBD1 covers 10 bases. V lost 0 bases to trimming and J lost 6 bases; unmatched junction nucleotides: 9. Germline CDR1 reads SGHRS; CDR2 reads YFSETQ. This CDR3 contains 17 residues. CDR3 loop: CASSLGLRQGARNEQFF. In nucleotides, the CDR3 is TGCGCCAGCAGCTTGGGACTTCGACAGGGGGCGCGCAATGAGCAGTTCTTC.

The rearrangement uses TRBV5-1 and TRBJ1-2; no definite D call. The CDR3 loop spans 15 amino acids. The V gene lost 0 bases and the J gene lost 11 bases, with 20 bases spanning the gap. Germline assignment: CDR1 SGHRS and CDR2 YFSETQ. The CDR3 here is CASSLGSVSNLVYTF. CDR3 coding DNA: TGCGCCAGCAGCTTGGGTAGTGTCAGCAACCTCGTATACACCTTC.

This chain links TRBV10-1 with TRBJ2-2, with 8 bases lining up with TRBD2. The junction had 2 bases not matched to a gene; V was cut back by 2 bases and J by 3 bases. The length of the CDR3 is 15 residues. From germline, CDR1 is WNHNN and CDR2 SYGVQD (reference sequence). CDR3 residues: CASSEAGGYTGELFF. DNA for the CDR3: TGCGCCAGCAGTGAGGCGGGAGGTTACACCGGGGAGCTGTTTTTT.

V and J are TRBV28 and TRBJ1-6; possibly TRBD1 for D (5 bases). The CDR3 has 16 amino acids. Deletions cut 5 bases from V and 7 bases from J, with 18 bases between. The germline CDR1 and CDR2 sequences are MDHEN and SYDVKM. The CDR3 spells CASSIPIGTVNSPLHF. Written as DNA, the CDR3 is TGTGCCAGCAGTATCCCGATCGGGACTGTCAATTCACCCCTCCACTTT.

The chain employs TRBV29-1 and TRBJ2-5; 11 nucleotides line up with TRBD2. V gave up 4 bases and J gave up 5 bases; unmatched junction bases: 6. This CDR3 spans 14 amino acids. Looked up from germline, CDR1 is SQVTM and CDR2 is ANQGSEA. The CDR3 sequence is CSVGLAGGGETQYF. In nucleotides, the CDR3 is TGCAGCGTTGGGCTAGCGGGGGGTGGTGAGACCCAGTACTTC. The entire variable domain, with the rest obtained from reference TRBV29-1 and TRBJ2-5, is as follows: SAVISQKPSRDICQRGTSLTIQCQVDSQVTMMFWYRQQPGQSLTLIATANQGSEATYESGFVIDKFPISRPNLTFSTLTVSNMSPEDSSIYLCSVGLAGGGETQYFGPGTRLLVL.

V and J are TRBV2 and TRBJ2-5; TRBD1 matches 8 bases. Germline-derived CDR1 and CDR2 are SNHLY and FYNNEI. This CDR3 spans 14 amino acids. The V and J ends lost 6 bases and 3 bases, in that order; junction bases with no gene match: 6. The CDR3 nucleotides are TGTGCCAGCAGCCGACAGGGGATCGAAGAGACCCAGTACTTC. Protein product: CASSRQGIEETQYF.

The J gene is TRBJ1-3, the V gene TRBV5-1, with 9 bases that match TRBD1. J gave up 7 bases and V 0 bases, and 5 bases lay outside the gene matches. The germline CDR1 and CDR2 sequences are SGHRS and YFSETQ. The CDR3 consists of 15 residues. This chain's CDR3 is CASSLASGQGNTIYF. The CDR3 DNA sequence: TGCGCCAGCAGCTTGGCCTCGGGACAGGGCAACACCATATATTTT.

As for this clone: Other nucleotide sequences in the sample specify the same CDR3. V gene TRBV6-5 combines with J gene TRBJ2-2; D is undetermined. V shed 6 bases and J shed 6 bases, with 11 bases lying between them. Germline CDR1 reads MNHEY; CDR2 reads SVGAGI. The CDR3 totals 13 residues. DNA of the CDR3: TGTGCCAGCAGCTCGGGTCGTGCCGGGGAGCTGTTTTTT. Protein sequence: CASSSGRAGELFF.

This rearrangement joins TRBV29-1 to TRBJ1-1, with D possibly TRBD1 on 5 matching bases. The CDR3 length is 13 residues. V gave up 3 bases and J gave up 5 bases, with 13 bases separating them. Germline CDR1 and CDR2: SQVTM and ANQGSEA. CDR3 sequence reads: CSVDGRAGTEAFF. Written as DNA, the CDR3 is TGCAGCGTTGATGGCAGGGCGGGGACTGAAGCTTTCTTT.

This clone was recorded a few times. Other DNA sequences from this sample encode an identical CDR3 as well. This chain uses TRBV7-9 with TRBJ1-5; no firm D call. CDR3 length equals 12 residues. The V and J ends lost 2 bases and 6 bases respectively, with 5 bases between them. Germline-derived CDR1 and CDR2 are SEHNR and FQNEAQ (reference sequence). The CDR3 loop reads CASSLPGQPQHF. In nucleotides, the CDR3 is TGTGCCAGCAGCTTACCGGGTCAGCCCCAGCATTTT. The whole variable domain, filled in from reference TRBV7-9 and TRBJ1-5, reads DTGVSQNPRHKITKRGQNVTFRCDPISEHNRLYWYRQTLGQGPEFLTYFQNEAQLEKSRLLSDRFSAERPKGSFSTLEIQRTEQGDSAMYLCASSLPGQPQHFGDGTRLSIL.

CDR3 sequence: CASSEGWATQTSNQPQHF. The CDR3 DNA is TGTGCCAGCAGTGAAGGGTGGGCCACCCAGACTAGCAATCAGCCCCAGCATTTT. The V call is TRBV6-1, the J call TRBJ1-5; D ambiguous. The V and J ends lost 1 base and 0 bases respectively, with 16 bases between them. CDR3 size: 18 residues. Germline V CDR1 and CDR2: MNHNS, SASEGT.

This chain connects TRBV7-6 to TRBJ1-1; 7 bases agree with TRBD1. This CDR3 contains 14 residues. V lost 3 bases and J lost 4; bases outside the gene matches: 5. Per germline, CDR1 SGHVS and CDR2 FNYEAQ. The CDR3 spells CASSLLTGSTEAFF. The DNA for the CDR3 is TGTGCCAGCAGCTTGTTGACAGGGAGCACTGAAGCTTTCTTT.

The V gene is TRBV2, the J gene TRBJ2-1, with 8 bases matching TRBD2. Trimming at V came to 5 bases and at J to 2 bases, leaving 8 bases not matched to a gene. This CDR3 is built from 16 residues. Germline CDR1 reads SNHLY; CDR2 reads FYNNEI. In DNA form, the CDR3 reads TGTGCCAGCAGTCCGGGACTAGTTACGACCTACAATGAGCAGTTCTTC. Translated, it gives CASSPGLVTTYNEQFF. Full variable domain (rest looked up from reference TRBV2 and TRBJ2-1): EPEVTQTPSHQVTQMGQEVILRCVPISNHLYFYWYRQILGQKVEFLVSFYNNEISEKSEIFDDQFSVERPDGSNFTLKIRSTKLEDSAMYFCASSPGLVTTYNEQFFGPGTRLTVL.

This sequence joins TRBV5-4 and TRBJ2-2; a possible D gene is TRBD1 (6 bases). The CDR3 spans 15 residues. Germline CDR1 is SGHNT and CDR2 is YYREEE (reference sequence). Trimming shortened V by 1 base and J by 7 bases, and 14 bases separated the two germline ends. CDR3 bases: TGTGCCAGCAGCTTGATCGGGGAAGGGGGCGGGGAGCTGTTTTTT. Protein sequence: CASSLIGEGGGELFF.

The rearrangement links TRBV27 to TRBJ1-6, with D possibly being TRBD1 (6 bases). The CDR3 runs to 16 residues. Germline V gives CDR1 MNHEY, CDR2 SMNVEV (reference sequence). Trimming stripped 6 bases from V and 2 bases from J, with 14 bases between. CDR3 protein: CASRPTGTTYNSPLHF. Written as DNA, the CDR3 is TGTGCCAGCAGACCCACCGGGACAACCTATAATTCACCCCTCCACTTT.

The DNA for the CDR3 is TGTGCCAGCTCATCATCTGGGGCGACCATCAACACTGAAGCTTTCTTT. It is translated as CASSSSGATINTEAFF. The chain carries TRBV18 and TRBJ1-1, with a tentative D call TRBD1 (5 bases). CDR1 is KGHSH and CDR2 is LQKENI in the germline V gene. V was trimmed by 5 bases and J by 2 bases, leaving 18 bases between them. The CDR3 loop spans 16 amino acids.

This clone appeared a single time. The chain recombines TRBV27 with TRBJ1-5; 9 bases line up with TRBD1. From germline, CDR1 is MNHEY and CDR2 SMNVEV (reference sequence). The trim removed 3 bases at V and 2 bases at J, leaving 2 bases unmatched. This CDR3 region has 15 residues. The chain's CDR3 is CASSLTGGGNQPQHF. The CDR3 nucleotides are TGTGCCAGCAGTTTGACAGGGGGAGGCAATCAGCCCCAGCATTTT.